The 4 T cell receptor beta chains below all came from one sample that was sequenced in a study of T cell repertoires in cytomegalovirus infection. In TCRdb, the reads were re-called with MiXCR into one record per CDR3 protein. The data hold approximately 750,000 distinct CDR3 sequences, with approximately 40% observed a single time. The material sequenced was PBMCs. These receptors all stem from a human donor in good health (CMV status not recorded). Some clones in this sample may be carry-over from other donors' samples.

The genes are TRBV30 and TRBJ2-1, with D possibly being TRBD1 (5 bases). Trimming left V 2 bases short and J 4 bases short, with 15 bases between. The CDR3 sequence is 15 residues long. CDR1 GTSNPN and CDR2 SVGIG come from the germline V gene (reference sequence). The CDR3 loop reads CAWSLGPLTYNEQFF. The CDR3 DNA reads TGTGCCTGGAGTTTGGGGCCACTGACTTACAATGAGCAGTTCTTC.

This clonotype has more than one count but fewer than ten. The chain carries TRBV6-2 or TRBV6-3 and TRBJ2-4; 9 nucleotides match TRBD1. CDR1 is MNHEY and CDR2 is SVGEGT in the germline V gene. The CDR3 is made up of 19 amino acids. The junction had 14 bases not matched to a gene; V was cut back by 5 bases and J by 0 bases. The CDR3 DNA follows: TGTGCCAGCAGTATCGCCGGGACAGGGTCCGATCTAGCCAAAAACATTCAGTACTTC. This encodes CASSIAGTGSDLAKNIQYF.

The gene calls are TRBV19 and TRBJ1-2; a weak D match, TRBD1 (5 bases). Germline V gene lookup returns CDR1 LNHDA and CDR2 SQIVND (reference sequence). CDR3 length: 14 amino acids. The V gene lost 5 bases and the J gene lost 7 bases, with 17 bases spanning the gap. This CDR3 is CASSVPGIPPGYTF. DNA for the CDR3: TGTGCCAGTAGTGTCCCAGGGATCCCGCCTGGCTACACCTTC.

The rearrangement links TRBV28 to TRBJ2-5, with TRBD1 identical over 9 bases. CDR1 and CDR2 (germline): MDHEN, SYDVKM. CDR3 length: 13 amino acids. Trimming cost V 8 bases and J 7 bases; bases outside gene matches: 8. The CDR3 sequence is CASLDRGKGTQYF. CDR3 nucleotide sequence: TGTGCCAGCCTGGACAGGGGAAAAGGGACCCAGTACTTC.